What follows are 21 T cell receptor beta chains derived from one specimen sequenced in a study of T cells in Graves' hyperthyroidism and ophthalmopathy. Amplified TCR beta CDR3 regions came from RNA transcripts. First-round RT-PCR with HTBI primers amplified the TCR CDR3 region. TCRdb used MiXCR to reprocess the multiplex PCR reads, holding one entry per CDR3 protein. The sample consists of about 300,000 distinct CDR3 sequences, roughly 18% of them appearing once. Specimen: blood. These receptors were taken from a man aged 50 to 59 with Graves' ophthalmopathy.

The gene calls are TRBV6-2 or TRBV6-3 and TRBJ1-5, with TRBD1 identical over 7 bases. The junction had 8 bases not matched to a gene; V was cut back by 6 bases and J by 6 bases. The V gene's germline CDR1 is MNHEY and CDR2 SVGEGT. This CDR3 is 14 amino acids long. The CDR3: CASRADRASQPQHF. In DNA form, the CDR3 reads TGTGCCAGCAGGGCCGACAGGGCTTCTCAGCCCCAGCATTTT.

The CDR3 here is CATSSPSLTGNTIYF. CDR3 sequence (DNA): TGTGCCACCAGCAGCCCCAGTCTTACTGGAAACACCATATATTTT. This chain connects TRBV15 to TRBJ1-3; D is unclear. The CDR3 has 15 residues. In germline, CDR1 is LNHNV, CDR2 YYDKDF (reference sequence). V was trimmed by 3 bases and J by 2 bases, leaving 11 bases between them.

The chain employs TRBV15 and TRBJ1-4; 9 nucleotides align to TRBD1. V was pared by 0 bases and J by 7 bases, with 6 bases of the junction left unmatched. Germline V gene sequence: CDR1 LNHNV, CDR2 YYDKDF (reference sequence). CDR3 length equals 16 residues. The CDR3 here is CATSRDWGTGSEKLFF. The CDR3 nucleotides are TGTGCCACCAGCAGAGATTGGGGGACAGGGTCTGAAAAACTGTTTTTT.

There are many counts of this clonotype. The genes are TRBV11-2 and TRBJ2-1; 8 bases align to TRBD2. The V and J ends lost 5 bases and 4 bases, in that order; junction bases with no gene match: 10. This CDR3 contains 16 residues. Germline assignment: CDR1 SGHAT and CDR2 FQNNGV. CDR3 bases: TGTGCCAGCAGCCGTAGCGGGAAGGGGATTTACAATGAGCAGTTCTTC. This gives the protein CASSRSGKGIYNEQFF.

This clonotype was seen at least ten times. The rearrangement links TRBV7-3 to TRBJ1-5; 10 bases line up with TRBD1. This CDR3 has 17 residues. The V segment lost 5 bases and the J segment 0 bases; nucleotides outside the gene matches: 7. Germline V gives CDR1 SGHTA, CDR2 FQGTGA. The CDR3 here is CASSPTGQGNSNQPQHF. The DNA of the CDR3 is TGTGCCAGCAGCCCAACGGGACAGGGGAATAGCAATCAGCCCCAGCATTTT.

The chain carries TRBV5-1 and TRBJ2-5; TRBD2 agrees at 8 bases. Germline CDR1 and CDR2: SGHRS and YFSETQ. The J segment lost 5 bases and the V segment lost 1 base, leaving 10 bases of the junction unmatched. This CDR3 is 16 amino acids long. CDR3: CASSLTRAGVRETQYF. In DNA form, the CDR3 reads TGCGCCAGCAGCTTGACGAGAGCGGGAGTCAGGGAGACCCAGTACTTC.

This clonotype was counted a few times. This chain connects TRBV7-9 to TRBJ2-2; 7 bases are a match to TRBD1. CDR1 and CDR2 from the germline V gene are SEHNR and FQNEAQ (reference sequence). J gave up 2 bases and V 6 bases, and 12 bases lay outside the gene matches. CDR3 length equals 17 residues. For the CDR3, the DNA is TGTGCCAGCAGTCCAAACAGGGGCAGTGGAAACACCGGGGAGCTGTTTTTT. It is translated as CASSPNRGSGNTGELFF.

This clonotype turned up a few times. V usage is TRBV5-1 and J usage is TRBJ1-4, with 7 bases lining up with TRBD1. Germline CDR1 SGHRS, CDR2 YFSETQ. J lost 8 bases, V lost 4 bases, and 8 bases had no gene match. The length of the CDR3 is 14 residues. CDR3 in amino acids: CASSPGQVVEKLFF. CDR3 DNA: TGCGCCAGCAGCCCCGGACAGGTTGTCGAAAAACTGTTTTTT. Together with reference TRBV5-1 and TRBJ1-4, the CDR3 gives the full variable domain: KAGVTQTPRYLIKTRGQQVTLSCSPISGHRSVSWYQQTPGQGLQFLFEYFSETQRNKGNFPGRFSGRQFSNSRSEMNVSTLELGDSALYLCASSPGQVVEKLFFGSGTQLSVL.

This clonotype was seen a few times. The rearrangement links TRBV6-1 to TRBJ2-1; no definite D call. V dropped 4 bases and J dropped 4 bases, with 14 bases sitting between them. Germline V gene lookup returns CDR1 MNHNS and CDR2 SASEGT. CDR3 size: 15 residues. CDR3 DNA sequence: TGTGCCAGCAGTGTGTCCCAGTCTGGGTACAATGAGCAGTTCTTC. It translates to CASSVSQSGYNEQFF.

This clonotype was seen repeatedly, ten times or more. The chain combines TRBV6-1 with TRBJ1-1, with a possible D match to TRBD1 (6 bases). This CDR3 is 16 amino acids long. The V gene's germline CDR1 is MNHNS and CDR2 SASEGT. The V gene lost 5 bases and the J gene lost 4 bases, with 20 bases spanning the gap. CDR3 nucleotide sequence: TGTGCCAGCAGTTACGCCCTTCAGGGGCTAGGCACTGAAGCTTTCTTT. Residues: CASSYALQGLGTEAFF.

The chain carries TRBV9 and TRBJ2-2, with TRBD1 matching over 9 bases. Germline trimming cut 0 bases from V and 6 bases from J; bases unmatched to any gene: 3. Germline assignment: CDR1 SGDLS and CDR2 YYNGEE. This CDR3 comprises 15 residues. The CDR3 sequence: CASSVAGTGSGELFF. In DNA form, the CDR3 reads TGTGCCAGCAGCGTAGCGGGGACAGGGTCCGGGGAGCTGTTTTTT.

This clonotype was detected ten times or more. The chain's CDR3 is CASTPGEHGYNEQFF. The DNA for the CDR3 is TGTGCCAGCACCCCCGGGGAGCATGGCTACAATGAGCAGTTCTTC. The genes are TRBV12-3 or TRBV12-4 and TRBJ2-1, with D maybe TRBD2 (5 bases). V dropped 7 bases and J dropped 3 bases, with 16 bases sitting between them. The CDR3 loop spans 15 amino acids.

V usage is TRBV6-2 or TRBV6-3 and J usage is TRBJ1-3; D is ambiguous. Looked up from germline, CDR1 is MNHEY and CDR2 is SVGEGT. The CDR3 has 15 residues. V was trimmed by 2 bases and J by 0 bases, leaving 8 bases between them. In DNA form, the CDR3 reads TGTGCCAGCAGTTACGAGCCGAGCTCTGGAAACACCATATATTTT. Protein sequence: CASSYEPSSGNTIYF.

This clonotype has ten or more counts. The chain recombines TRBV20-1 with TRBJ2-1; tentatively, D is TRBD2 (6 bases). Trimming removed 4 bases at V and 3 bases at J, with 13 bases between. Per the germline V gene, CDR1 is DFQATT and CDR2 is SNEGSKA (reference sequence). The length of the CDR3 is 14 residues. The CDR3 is CSAIRLGDYNEQFF. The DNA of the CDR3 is TGCAGTGCTATCCGACTAGGGGACTACAATGAGCAGTTCTTC.

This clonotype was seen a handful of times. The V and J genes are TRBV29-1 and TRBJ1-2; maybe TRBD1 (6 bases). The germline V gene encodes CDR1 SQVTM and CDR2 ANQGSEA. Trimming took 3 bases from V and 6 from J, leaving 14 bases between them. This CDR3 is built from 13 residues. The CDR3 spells CSVEDRVKDGYTF. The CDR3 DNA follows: TGCAGCGTTGAGGACAGAGTTAAGGATGGCTACACCTTC.

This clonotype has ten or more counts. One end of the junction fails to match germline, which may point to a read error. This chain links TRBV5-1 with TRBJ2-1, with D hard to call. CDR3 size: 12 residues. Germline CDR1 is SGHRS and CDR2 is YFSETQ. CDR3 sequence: CASSLEGNEQFF. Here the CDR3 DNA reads TGTGCCAGCAGCTTAGAAGGGAATGAGCAGTTCTTC. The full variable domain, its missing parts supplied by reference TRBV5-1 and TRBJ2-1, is KAGVTQTPRYLIKTRGQQVTLSCSPISGHRSVSWYQQTPGQGLQFLFEYFSETQRNKGNFPGRFSGRQFSNSRSEMNVSTLELGDSALYLCASSLEGNEQFFGPGTRLTVL.

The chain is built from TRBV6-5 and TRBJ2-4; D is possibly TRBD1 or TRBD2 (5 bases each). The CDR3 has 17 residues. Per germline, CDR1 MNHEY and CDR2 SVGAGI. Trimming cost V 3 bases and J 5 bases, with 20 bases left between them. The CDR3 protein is CASSYLRTGHSENIQYF. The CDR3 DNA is TGTGCCAGCAGTTATTTAAGGACTGGACACTCAGAAAACATTCAGTACTTC.

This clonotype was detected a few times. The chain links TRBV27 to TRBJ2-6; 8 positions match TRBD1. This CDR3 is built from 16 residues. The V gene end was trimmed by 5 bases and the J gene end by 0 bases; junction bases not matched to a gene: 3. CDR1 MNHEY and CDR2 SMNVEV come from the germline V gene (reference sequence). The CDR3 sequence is CASSGQGYSGANVLTF. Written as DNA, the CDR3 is TGTGCCAGCAGTGGACAGGGATACTCTGGGGCCAACGTCCTGACTTTC.

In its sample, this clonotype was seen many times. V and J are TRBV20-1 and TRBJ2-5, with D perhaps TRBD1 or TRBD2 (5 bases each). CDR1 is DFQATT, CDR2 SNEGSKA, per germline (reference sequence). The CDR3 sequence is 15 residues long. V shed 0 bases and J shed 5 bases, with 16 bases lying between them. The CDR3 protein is CSARDLQRGGETQYF. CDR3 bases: TGCAGTGCTAGAGATCTCCAGAGGGGTGGGGAGACCCAGTACTTC.

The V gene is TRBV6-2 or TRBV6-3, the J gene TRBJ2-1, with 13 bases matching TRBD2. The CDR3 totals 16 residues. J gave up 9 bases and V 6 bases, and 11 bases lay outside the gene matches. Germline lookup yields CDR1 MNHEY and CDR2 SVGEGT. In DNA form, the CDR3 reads TGTGCCAGCAGCGAATGGACTAGCGGGAGTATAGGTGAGCAGTTCTTC. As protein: CASSEWTSGSIGEQFF.

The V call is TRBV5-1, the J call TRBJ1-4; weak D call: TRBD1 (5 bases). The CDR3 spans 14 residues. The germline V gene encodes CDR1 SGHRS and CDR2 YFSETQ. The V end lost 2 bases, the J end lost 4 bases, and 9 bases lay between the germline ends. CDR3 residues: CASSLSGGNEKLFF. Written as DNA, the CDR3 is TGCGCCAGCAGCTTATCCGGGGGTAATGAAAAACTGTTTTTT.